Each of the 20 T cell receptor beta chains below was sequenced from the same sample in a study of blood T cells in healthy people across ages. Using a J-beta primer mix together with a sample-barcoded 5' primer, a second PCR was run for about 6 to 12 cycles. Each CDR3 protein gets one entry after TCRdb re-called the 5' RACE reads with MiXCR. The profile shows about 680,000 distinct CDR3 sequences, around 45% of them singletons. The sample taken for sequencing was blood. All receptors derive from a woman aged 55-69 years in good health.

This sequence joins TRBV12-3 or TRBV12-4 and TRBJ2-1; D uncertain. This CDR3 is built from 16 residues. The germline V and J ends were trimmed by 6 bases and 4 bases, with 19 bases remaining between them. CDR3 coding DNA: TGTGCCAGCAGGGGCACCCGGGCCTCGATTTACAATGAGCAGTTCTTC. Amino acid sequence: CASRGTRASIYNEQFF.

The chain has TRBV21-1 and TRBJ2-7. TRBV21-1 is listed as a pseudogene. This CDR3 is 16 amino acids long. The CDR3 loop is CASSKVKGRAYYEQYF. For the CDR3, the DNA is TGTGCCAGCAGCAAGGTAAAGGGTCGGGCCTACTACGAGCAGTACTTC.

This chain joins TRBV20-1 and TRBJ2-5, with D unresolved. Germline CDR1 reads DFQATT; CDR2 reads SNEGSKA (reference sequence). V lost 6 bases and J 11 bases, leaving 25 bases between the germline ends. The CDR3 runs to 14 residues. CDR3: CSAESAEPRNEQYF. The CDR3 coding sequence is TGCAGTGCGGAAAGTGCGGAGCCGCGAAATGAGCAGTACTTC.

The V call is TRBV27, the J call TRBJ2-7; TRBD2 agrees at 9 bases. The CDR3 spans 17 residues. V was clipped by 6 bases and J by 2 bases; unmatched bases: 14. CDR1 is MNHEY and CDR2 is SMNVEV in the germline V gene (reference sequence). The CDR3 here is CASSPGSGRPLPYEQYF. The DNA for the CDR3 is TGTGCCAGCAGCCCGGGAAGCGGGAGGCCCCTTCCCTACGAGCAGTACTTC.

V gene TRBV3-1 combines with J gene TRBJ2-1; D is unclear. This CDR3 has 14 amino acids. The V and J ends lost 0 bases and 5 bases respectively, with 8 bases between them. CDR1 LGHDT and CDR2 YNNKEL come from the germline V gene (reference sequence). CDR3: CASSQDGSHNEQFF. CDR3 bases: TGTGCCAGCAGCCAAGATGGAAGTCACAATGAGCAGTTCTTC.

There are many counts of this clonotype. The CDR3 DNA follows: TGCAGTGCTAATGGGGGGACTTCACCCCTCCACTTT. It specifies CSANGGTSPLHF. This chain joins TRBV20-1 and TRBJ1-6, with a weak D call TRBD1 (5 bases). Deletions cut 4 bases from V and 9 bases from J, with 10 bases between. This CDR3 has 12 amino acids. In germline, CDR1 is DFQATT, CDR2 SNEGSKA (reference sequence).

This sequence joins TRBV7-9 and TRBJ1-2; tentatively, D is TRBD1 (5 bases). V gave up 5 bases and J gave up 1 base, with 17 bases separating them. The germline gives CDR1 SEHNR, CDR2 FQNEAQ (reference sequence). The CDR3 consists of 16 residues. DNA for the CDR3: TGTGCCAGCAGCCCCCGGAGAGGGACCTATAACTATGGCTACACCTTC. It is translated as CASSPRRGTYNYGYTF.

The CDR3: CASSLARPGQGMLNTEAFF. In nucleotides, the CDR3 is TGTGCCAGCAGCTTAGCCAGACCGGGACAGGGGATGCTGAACACTGAAGCTTTCTTT. The gene calls are TRBV11-2 and TRBJ1-1; TRBD1 matches at 10 bases. Germline V CDR1 and CDR2: SGHAT, FQNNGV. With 1 base clipped from V and 0 bases from J, the junction kept 11 bases outside the gene matches. This CDR3 spans 19 amino acids.

The CDR3 loop reads CASSLGTGWDEKLFF. In DNA form, the CDR3 reads TGTGCCAGCAGTCTCGGGACAGGGTGGGATGAAAAACTGTTTTTT. V is TRBV28 and J is TRBJ1-4; 9 bases are a match to TRBD1. V shed 5 bases and J 6 bases; nucleotides not matched to a gene: 7. This CDR3 comprises 15 residues. Germline values: CDR1 MDHEN, CDR2 SYDVKM.

A few counts support this clonotype. The CDR3 is CASSFDHPDEKLFF. The CDR3 DNA is TGCGCCAGCAGCTTTGATCATCCGGATGAAAAACTGTTTTTT. This chain links TRBV5-1 with TRBJ1-4, with D unresolved. Germline-derived CDR1 and CDR2 are SGHRS and YFSETQ. The CDR3 loop spans 14 amino acids. V lost 2 bases and J 6 bases, leaving 11 bases between the germline ends.

The CDR3 region is CASSWPQGGQFF. CDR3 DNA: TGTGCCAGCAGCTGGCCCCAAGGAGGGCAGTTCTTC. The rearrangement links TRBV5-6 to TRBJ2-1; the D gene is possibly TRBD2 (5 bases). The V and J ends lost 3 bases and 12 bases respectively, with 13 bases between them. Germline V gives CDR1 SGHDT, CDR2 YYEEEE. CDR3 size: 12 residues.

In its sample, this clonotype was seen a few times. This chain connects TRBV29-1 to TRBJ1-1, with TRBD1 matching over 8 bases. J gave up 6 bases and V 2 bases, and 5 bases lay outside the gene matches. The length of the CDR3 is 13 residues. Germline-derived CDR1 and CDR2 are SQVTM and ANQGSEA. DNA for the CDR3: TGCAGCGTTGAATTGACAGGGGCCGCTGAAGCTTTCTTT. Translating it yields CSVELTGAAEAFF.

This clonotype was seen only a few times. This rearrangement joins TRBV24-1 to TRBJ2-1, with 10 bases aligning to TRBD2. V was clipped by 3 bases and J by 6 bases; unmatched bases: 7. The CDR3 is 16 residues long. Looked up from germline, CDR1 is KGHDR and CDR2 is SFDVKD. The CDR3 is CATSDPGTSAFNEQFF. CDR3 nucleotides: TGTGCCACCAGTGATCCCGGGACTAGCGCCTTCAATGAGCAGTTCTTC.

This chain connects TRBV5-1 to TRBJ2-3; D possibly corresponds to TRBD2 (5 bases). The CDR3 contains 14 residues. Germline lookup yields CDR1 SGHRS and CDR2 YFSETQ. The germline V and J ends were trimmed by 8 bases and 3 bases, with 16 bases remaining between them. The CDR3 sequence: CASKRLPLTDTQYF. The CDR3 DNA reads as TGCGCCAGTAAGAGACTACCCCTGACAGATACGCAGTATTTT.

This clonotype was seen more than once but under ten times. For the CDR3, the DNA is TGTGCCAGCAGTTTCGCAGGATATGGGGCAGATACGCAGTATTTT. It yields the protein CASSFAGYGADTQYF. The chain is built from TRBV12-3 or TRBV12-4 and TRBJ2-3; D gene unclear. CDR3 length: 15 amino acids. Trimming took 3 bases from V and 4 from J, leaving 14 bases between them.

A remark on this clonotype: An end of the junction differs from the germline gene, which may be a read error. This chain links TRBV6-2 or TRBV6-3 with TRBJ2-5; no firm D call. The end of the DNA fits TRBJ2-7 better, so the J call may be wrong. From germline, CDR1 is MNHEY and CDR2 SVGEGT. The CDR3 is made up of 13 amino acids. This CDR3 is CASRPTYSSEQYF. The CDR3 nucleotides are TGTGCTAGCAGACCCACTTATTCGTCCGAGCAGTACTTC.

A remark on this clonotype: One base away lies a much larger clone, so this may be a sequencing read error. The chain uses TRBV6-6 and TRBJ2-1, with 9 bases aligning to TRBD2. Germline assignment: CDR1 MNHNY and CDR2 SVGAGI (reference sequence). The CDR3 covers 16 residues. CDR3 nucleotide sequence: TGTGTCAGCAGCTTGTATAGCGGGAGTACCTACAATGAGCAGTTCTTC. Encoded protein: CVSSLYSGSTYNEQFF.

This clonotype was observed a handful of times. The chain uses TRBV4-2 and TRBJ2-7, with 11 bases identical to TRBD1. Germline V CDR1 and CDR2: LGHNA, YNFKEQ. V dropped 3 bases and J dropped 4; count of bases not matched to a gene: 11. The CDR3 length is 17 residues. CDR3 DNA sequence: TGTGCCAGCAGCCAGAGGGCTCCCGGGACAGGGGGGTACGAGCAGTACTTC. It encodes CASSQRAPGTGGYEQYF.

The chain combines TRBV4-3 with TRBJ1-4, with TRBD1 matching 9 bases. The CDR3 has 15 amino acids. The junction had 8 bases not matched to a gene; V was cut back by 4 bases and J by 8 bases. Per the germline V gene, CDR1 is LGHNA and CDR2 is YSLEER. CDR3 nucleotides: TGCGCCAGCAGCCGAACCATGGGACAGGGAGAAAAACTGTTTTTT. Protein sequence: CASSRTMGQGEKLFF.

V and J are TRBV5-5 and TRBJ2-1; no clear D gene. The CDR3 is 15 amino acids. CDR1 and CDR2 (germline): SGHKS, YYEKEE (reference sequence). The V end lost 0 bases, the J end lost 1 base, and 8 bases lay between the germline ends. The CDR3 spells CASSLVVNSYNEQFF. CDR3 in DNA: TGTGCCAGCAGCTTGGTAGTTAATTCCTACAATGAGCAGTTCTTC.